This T cell receptor beta chain was sequenced for a study of cytomegalovirus exposure and HLA in healthy donors. About the research overall: Earlier work reported 100 million to 130 million unique TCR beta sequences from 150 million to 200 million T cells.

Study findings and constraints: Later on, a genetic analysis was performed. It linked a missense variant in DCLRE1C with V- and J-gene trimming of TCR beta. Sequencing artifact likely explains a cluster of highly shared sequence variants. In a later analysis, HLA-C alleles had the fewest associated TCRs, DRB1 alleles the most.

On this clone itself: Its antigen is not identified.

Researchers ran the PCR with 60 Vbeta and 13 Jbeta primers. The protocol was immunoSEQ multiplex PCR, while the TCRdb copy is restricted to in-frame clones and leaves out a portion. The sample records about 160,000 clones, about 80% being singletons. The germline gives CDR1 SNHLY, CDR2 FYNNEI. Trimming pared 2 bases from V and 6 bases from J, leaving 14 bases between. The CDR3 has 15 amino acids. This chain links TRBV2 with TRBJ2-1; tentative D call: TRBD2 (6 bases). The sample consisted of PBMCs. This sequence originates from a man in his fifties or sixties in good health and CMV-seropositive. The CDR3 coding sequence is TGTGCCAGCAGTGAAAGCCTAGCGCAGGCCAATGAGCAGTTCTTC. Its translation: CASSESLAQANEQFF.